A selection of T cell receptor beta chains follows, all from one sample in a study of technical replicates of blood from a few donors. TCRdb keeps only in-frame clones here, not all; method: immunoSEQ multiplex PCR. The sample includes around 73,000 clones, roughly 90% seen only once; the top ten take 4% to 5%. Sequencing was carried out using PBMCs. These receptors originate from a human donor in good health. Some clones in this sample may be carry-over from other donors' samples. The CDR3 runs from the conserved cysteine through the conserved F or W. D genes are given only for firm matches. Where a row states a size, it is once, few, many or the class of an expanded clone; other rows omit it.

abundance	d_gene	v_gene	j_gene	CDR3aa	CDR3nt
NA	NA	TRBV7-2	TRBJ2-1	CASSWGVSYNEQFF	TGTGCCAGCAGCTGGGGCGTCTCCTACAATGAGCAGTTCTTC
NA	NA	TRBV13	TRBJ2-1	CASSSPSPSKRNEQFF	TGTGCCAGCAGCTCTCCTAGCCCAAGCAAGCGCAATGAGCAGTTCTTC
NA	TRBD2	TRBV5-6	TRBJ2-1	CASSWTSGSSYNEQFF	TGTGCCAGCAGCTGGACTAGCGGGAGCTCCTACAATGAGCAGTTCTTC
NA	TRBD2	TRBV7-9	TRBJ2-7	CASSLREAMYEQYF	TGTGCCAGCAGCCTACGGGAGGCAATGTACGAGCAGTACTTC
NA	TRBD1	TRBV7-2	TRBJ2-5	CASSPRQGHQETQYF	TGTGCCAGCAGCCCGAGACAGGGGCACCAAGAGACCCAGTACTTC
NA	NA	TRBV7-9	TRBJ2-1	CASSPPGQGINNEQFF	TGTGCCAGCAGCCCCCCTGGCCAGGGGATAAACAATGAGCAGTTCTTC
NA	NA	TRBV2	TRBJ2-6	CAGSRGREGGSSGANVLTF	TGTGCCGGAAGCAGGGGTAGGGAGGGAGGATCGAGTGGGGCCAACGTCCTGACTTTC
once	NA	TRBV27	TRBJ1-2	CASGTPGANNYGYTF	TGTGCCAGCGGAACGCCGGGAGCCAATAACTATGGCTACACCTTC
NA	TRBD2	TRBV7-6	TRBJ2-2	CASSPRGSGGSNTGELFF	TGTGCCAGCAGCCCCCGGGGTAGCGGGGGTAGCAACACCGGGGAGCTGTTTTTT
NA	NA	TRBV5-1	TRBJ2-5	CASSPGQLETQYF	TGCGCCAGCAGCCCCGGACAGTTGGAGACCCAGTACTTC
NA	NA	TRBV5-6	TRBJ2-3	CASSLYRADTQYF	TGTGCCAGCAGCTTGTATAGAGCAGATACGCAGTATTTT
NA	NA	TRBV4-1	TRBJ1-1	CASSQGRGKEAFF	TGCGCCAGCAGCCAAGGGCGGGGGAAAGAAGCTTTCTTT
NA	NA	TRBV29-1	TRBJ1-1	CSVSQTTGNTEAFF	TGCAGCGTCTCACAAACCACAGGGAACACTGAAGCTTTCTTT
NA	NA	TRBV6-5	TRBJ1-5	CASSSQGPPQPQHF	TGTGCCAGCAGTTCCCAGGGGCCCCCTCAGCCCCAGCATTTT
NA	TRBD2	TRBV6-5	TRBJ2-5	CASSLGGYETQYF	TGTGCCAGCAGCCTGGGGGGGTACGAGACCCAGTACTTC
NA	NA	TRBV7-9	TRBJ2-7	CASSPEGRGYEQYF	TGTGCCAGCAGCCCCGAGGGCAGGGGCTACGAGCAGTACTTC
NA	TRBD2	TRBV7-6	TRBJ2-5	CASSLEAGGRETQYF	TGTGCCAGCAGCTTAGAAGCGGGGGGGAGAGAGACCCAGTACTTC
NA	NA	TRBV18	TRBJ2-3	CASSPVFEFSTDTQYF	TGTGCCAGCTCACCAGTATTTGAGTTTAGCACAGATACGCAGTATTTT
NA	TRBD2	TRBV7-3	TRBJ2-1	CASSSKTSGSRNEQFF	TGTGCCAGCAGCTCAAAGACTAGCGGGAGTAGGAATGAGCAGTTCTTC
NA	NA	TRBV7-9	TRBJ1-4	CASSPGTFDEKLFF	TGTGCCAGCAGTCCCGGGACTTTCGATGAAAAACTGTTTTTT
NA	NA	TRBV5-4	TRBJ2-5	CASSLVDRQETQYF	TGTGCCAGCAGCTTGGTGGACAGACAAGAGACCCAGTACTTC
NA	NA	TRBV2	TRBJ1-6	CASSLRVLGGSPLHF	TGTGCCAGCAGCCTCAGGGTTCTGGGGGGTTCACCCCTCCACTTT
once	NA	TRBV21-1	TRBJ1-5	CASSNGRGEAYSNQPQHF	TGTGCCAGCAGCAATGGCCGGGGGGAGGCCTATAGCAATCAGCCCCAGCATTTT
NA	TRBD2	TRBV19	TRBJ2-7	CASSMGRGLATYEQYF	TGTGCCAGTAGTATGGGCCGGGGACTAGCGACCTACGAGCAGTACTTC
NA	NA	TRBV10-3	TRBJ2-3	CASARGTDTQYF	TGTGCCTCCGCTCGCGGCACAGATACGCAGTATTTT
once	TRBD1	TRBV11-2	TRBJ2-7	CASSSLRGTGSTYEQYF	TGTGCCAGCAGCTCCCTTCGGGGGACAGGGTCAACCTACGAGCAGTACTTC
large	TRBD1	TRBV4-1	TRBJ1-1	CASSLGTGGAEAFF	TGCGCCAGCAGCTTAGGGACAGGGGGTGCTGAAGCTTTCTTT
NA	TRBD1	TRBV19	TRBJ2-1	CASSPDVGTGANEQFF	TGTGCCAGTAGTCCCGACGTCGGGACAGGAGCAAATGAGCAGTTCTTC
NA	TRBD1	TRBV7-9	TRBJ1-6	CASSTRDSLGSPLHF	TGTGCCAGCAGCACCCGGGACAGTTTGGGGTCACCCCTCCACTTT
NA	NA	TRBV5-1	TRBJ1-5	CASSLLGGGNQPQHF	TGCGCCAGCAGCTTGTTGGGGGGTGGCAATCAGCCCCAGCATTTT
NA	TRBD2	TRBV7-2	TRBJ2-7	CASSLVAGGSSEQYF	TGTGCCAGCAGCTTAGTAGCGGGGGGCTCATCCGAGCAGTACTTC
NA	TRBD2	TRBV5-4	TRBJ2-1	CASSLGLEVTYNEQFF	TGTGCCAGCAGCTTAGGACTAGAAGTAACCTACAATGAGCAGTTCTTC
NA	NA	TRBV28	TRBJ2-7	CATRGAREQYF	TGTGCCACCCGTGGAGCGCGGGAGCAGTACTTC
few	TRBD1	TRBV5-4	TRBJ1-6	CASSLAGTGSSPLHF	TGTGCCAGCAGCTTGGCCGGGACAGGGAGTTCACCCCTCCACTTT
NA	NA	TRBV27	TRBJ2-1	CASSYDSSQINEQFF	TGTGCCAGCAGTTATGATAGCAGCCAAATCAATGAGCAGTTCTTC
NA	NA	TRBV6-5	TRBJ1-2	CASSPHSGLLQGYTF	TGTGCCAGCAGTCCCCATTCGGGACTCTTACAGGGCTACACCTTC
NA	NA	TRBV7-3	TRBJ2-1	CASSLWAGDSNEQFF	TGTGCCAGCAGCTTATGGGCAGGGGATTCCAATGAGCAGTTCTTC
NA	TRBD1	TRBV5-1	TRBJ2-7	CASSVRDRGYEQYF	TGCGCCAGCAGCGTCCGGGACAGGGGCTACGAGCAGTACTTC
NA	NA	TRBV13	TRBJ1-3	CASSLGRVNTIYF	TGTGCCAGCAGCTTAGGCAGGGTAAACACCATATATTTT
once	NA	TRBV4-3	TRBJ1-3	CASSQDFRSGNTIYF	TGCGCCAGCAGCCAAGATTTCCGGTCTGGAAACACCATATATTTT
NA	NA	TRBV5-6	TRBJ1-5	CASSRGGNQPQHF	TGTGCCAGCAGCAGAGGCGGGAATCAGCCCCAGCATTTT
few	NA	TRBV27	TRBJ2-7	CASSLEAGYEQYF	TGTGCCAGCAGTTTGGAGGCGGGCTACGAGCAGTACTTC
NA	NA	TRBV5-1	TRBJ2-2	CASSSGQGSFTGELFF	TGCGCCAGCAGCTCAGGCCAAGGCAGCTTCACCGGGGAGCTGTTTTTT
NA	TRBD1	TRBV14	TRBJ2-7	CASSQPGDRVREQYF	TGTGCCAGCAGCCAACCGGGGGACAGGGTGCGCGAGCAGTACTTC
NA	TRBD2	TRBV19	TRBJ2-1	CASSYTLAGTSYNEQFF	TGTGCCAGTAGTTACACCTTGGCCGGGACTAGCTACAATGAGCAGTTCTTC
NA	NA	TRBV19	TRBJ1-2	CASSMGGSRGYTF	TGTGCCAGTAGTATGGGGGGAAGTCGTGGCTACACCTTC
NA	TRBD1	TRBV6-5	TRBJ1-2	CASSYQIPGQGYGYTF	TGTGCCAGCAGTTACCAAATTCCGGGACAGGGGTATGGCTACACCTTC
NA	NA	TRBV19	TRBJ2-6	CASRGGTGANVLTF	TGTGCCAGTAGAGGGGGAACTGGGGCCAACGTCCTGACTTTC
NA	NA	TRBV19	TRBJ1-2	CASSSRGSYGYTF	TGTGCCAGTAGTTCCAGGGGCTCCTATGGCTACACCTTC
NA	TRBD2	TRBV19	TRBJ2-1	CASSIAPGLAFSEQFF	TGTGCCAGTAGTATAGCACCGGGACTAGCTTTCAGTGAGCAGTTCTTC
once	TRBD2	TRBV4-2	TRBJ2-2	CASSQDSLAGRNTGELFF	TGTGCCAGCAGCCAAGATTCGCTAGCGGGACGGAACACCGGGGAGCTGTTTTTT
NA	TRBD1	TRBV9	TRBJ2-7	CASSRQGQSYEQYF	TGTGCCAGCAGTAGACAGGGACAATCCTACGAGCAGTACTTC
NA	NA	TRBV9	TRBJ1-2	CASSVYANYGYTF	TGTGCCAGCAGCGTCTACGCTAACTATGGCTACACCTTC